This T cell receptor beta chain stems from a study of T-cell memory formation after mild COVID-19. Study-level background: The study found TCR clusters largely donor specific.

Concerning this clonotype: Its antigen is unknown.

Study-wide findings and caveats: Among clones contracting day 15 to 85, CD4/CD8 was balanced, whereas later expanders leaned CD4+.

TCRdb itself ran the 5' RACE reads through MiXCR, one entry per CDR3 protein. The table lists about 200,000 distinct CDR3 sequences, 9.5% of them singletons. V was cut by 3 bases and J by 5 bases, with 8 bases left in between. There are 14 residues in the CDR3. This chain joins TRBV12-3 or TRBV12-4 and TRBJ1-6; tentative D call: TRBD1 (6 bases). The receptor was derived from a man in his late teens or twenties who had mild COVID-19 (a few samples of this study predate the infection). Cell type and time point are not known. Sequences were obtained from PBMCs or a T cell subset sorted from them (not recorded which). CDR3 residues: CASSFRGDNSPLHF. CDR3 nucleotide sequence: TGTGCCAGCAGTTTCAGGGGCGATAATTCACCCCTCCACTTT.